These 10 T cell receptor beta chains originate from one sample sequenced in a study of T cells after yellow fever vaccination. TCRdb redid the calling of the 5' RACE reads with MiXCR, one entry per CDR3 protein. The table has approximately 300,000 distinct CDR3 sequences, 6.8% seen once. The input for sequencing was PBMCs, taken around 45 days after the first yellow fever vaccination. These receptor sequences come from a man between 18 and 35 years old who received the YFV17D yellow fever vaccine.

This chain connects TRBV12-3 or TRBV12-4 to TRBJ2-3; D is unclear. V was cut by 7 bases and J by 2 bases, with 7 bases left in between. The CDR3 contains 12 residues. The CDR3 bases are TGTGCCAGCAATTTGGACACAGATACGCAGTATTTT. Translated: CASNLDTDTQYF.

This clonotype was found a few times. The rearrangement uses TRBV7-3 and TRBJ2-2; D not certain. V lost 5 bases to trimming and J lost 4 bases, with 11 bases between them. The length of the CDR3 is 14 residues. Germline CDR1 and CDR2: SGHTA and FQGTGA. CDR3 sequence (DNA): TGTGCCAGCAGCCCGGCTATCTCCACCGGGGAGCTGTTTTTT. It is translated as CASSPAISTGELFF.

In this sample, this clonotype turned up a few times. The chain has TRBV29-1 and TRBJ1-2; perhaps TRBD1 as D (6 bases). This CDR3 is built from 14 residues. CDR1 and CDR2 (germline): SQVTM, ANQGSEA. V dropped 3 bases and J dropped 8 bases, with 19 bases sitting between them. Here the CDR3 DNA reads TGCAGCGTTGAGTGGGGACAAGGGGCCGGGGGCTACACCTTC. Amino acid sequence: CSVEWGQGAGGYTF.

At least ten counts were recorded for this clonotype. The CDR3: CASSPSSGTVTYEQYF. DNA for the CDR3: TGTGCCAGCAGTCCTTCATCCGGGACAGTAACCTACGAGCAGTACTTC. The J gene is TRBJ2-7, the V gene TRBV7-2, with TRBD1 identical over 7 bases. The CDR3 is 16 amino acids. Germline V CDR1 and CDR2: SGHTA, FQGNSA. The V and J ends lost 6 bases and 2 bases, in that order; junction bases with no gene match: 13. Full variable domain (rest looked up from reference TRBV7-2 and TRBJ2-7): GAGVSQSPSNKVTEKGKDVELRCDPISGHTALYWYRQSLGQGLEFLIYFQGNSAPDKSGLPSDRFSAERTGGSVSTLTIQRTQQEDSAVYLCASSPSSGTVTYEQYFGPGTRLTVT.

This clonotype was detected a few times. The rearrangement uses TRBV5-1 and TRBJ2-6; D is tentatively TRBD1 or TRBD2 (5 bases each). CDR3 length equals 18 residues. From germline, CDR1 is SGHRS and CDR2 YFSETQ. V lost 4 bases, J lost 3 bases, and 20 bases lay in between. This chain's CDR3 is CASSPLPREQGGANVLTF. The CDR3 bases are TGCGCCAGCAGCCCTTTACCAAGGGAGCAGGGTGGGGCCAACGTCCTGACTTTC.

This clonotype was seen repeatedly, ten times or more. The chain recombines TRBV5-1 with TRBJ2-2, with TRBD2 identical over 7 bases. Germline CDR1 reads SGHRS; CDR2 reads YFSETQ. The V gene end was trimmed by 6 bases and the J gene end by 4 bases; junction bases not matched to a gene: 9. This CDR3 spans 15 amino acids. The CDR3 DNA sequence: TGCGCCAGCAACGTCGGGGGGACTGGCACCGGGGAGCTGTTTTTT. Translation: CASNVGGTGTGELFF. The variable domain in full, with the rest retrieved from reference TRBV5-1 and TRBJ2-2, is KAGVTQTPRYLIKTRGQQVTLSCSPISGHRSVSWYQQTPGQGLQFLFEYFSETQRNKGNFPGRFSGRQFSNSRSEMNVSTLELGDSALYLCASNVGGTGTGELFFGEGSRLTVL.

The table lists this clonotype with a few counts. The V and J genes are TRBV12-3 or TRBV12-4 and TRBJ2-7; possible D gene TRBD1, 7 bases. V lost 3 bases to trimming and J lost 4 bases, with 10 bases between them. The CDR3 sequence is 13 residues long. CDR3 sequence (DNA): TGTGCCAGCAGTTTCCCAGGGGGGTACGAGCAGTACTTC. Its translation is CASSFPGGYEQYF.

In this sample, this clonotype turned up a few times. This chain connects TRBV4-1 to TRBJ1-6; D may be TRBD1 (5 bases). The CDR3 is made up of 15 amino acids. The V end was cut by 4 bases, the J end by 3 bases, with 10 bases between. Germline assignment: CDR1 MGHRA and CDR2 YSYEKL. CDR3 protein: CASSPADSYNSPLHF. The CDR3 bases are TGCGCCAGCAGCCCAGCAGACAGCTATAATTCACCCCTCCACTTT.

The chain carries TRBV7-2 and TRBJ2-3; D is perhaps TRBD2 (6 bases). Germline lookup yields CDR1 SGHTA and CDR2 FQGNSA. V was shortened by 4 bases and J by 7 bases, with 18 bases between the two germline ends. This CDR3 comprises 15 residues. CDR3 region: CASSSLGTGGHTQYF. The CDR3 region has the DNA TGTGCCAGCAGCTCCTTAGGGACTGGCGGGCATACGCAGTATTTT.

This clonotype was counted only a few times. The CDR3 DNA sequence: TGTGCCAGTAGTATTACCGGGGGTTACAATGAGCAGTTCTTC. This gives the protein CASSITGGYNEQFF. V gene TRBV19 combines with J gene TRBJ2-1; D perhaps matches TRBD2 (6 bases). Trimming stripped 3 bases from V and 4 bases from J, with 10 bases between. This CDR3 comprises 14 residues. Germline V gives CDR1 LNHDA, CDR2 SQIVND (reference sequence).